The TCR beta chain under discussion was sequenced for a study of memory CD4+ T cells and cytomegalovirus serostatus. The sort gate was single viable CD3+CD4+CD8-CD45RO+ cells for memory CD4+ T cells. Deletions cut 1 base from V and 1 base from J, with 12 bases between. CDR1 and CDR2 (germline): LGHNA, YNFKEQ. The CDR3 is made up of 16 amino acids. TCRdb's table, derived via immunoSEQ multiplex PCR, lists solely in-frame clones and lacks some. The repertoire holds around 50,000 clones, with around four fifths as singletons. The sample taken for sequencing was memory CD4+ T cells from blood. The chain carries TRBV4-2 and TRBJ2-3; D gene uncertain. The receptor comes from an adult in good health and CMV-seropositive. The CDR3 here is CASSQAPGTGTDTQYF. DNA of the CDR3: TGTGCCAGCAGCCAAGCCCCGGGTACGGGCACAGATACGCAGTATTTT.